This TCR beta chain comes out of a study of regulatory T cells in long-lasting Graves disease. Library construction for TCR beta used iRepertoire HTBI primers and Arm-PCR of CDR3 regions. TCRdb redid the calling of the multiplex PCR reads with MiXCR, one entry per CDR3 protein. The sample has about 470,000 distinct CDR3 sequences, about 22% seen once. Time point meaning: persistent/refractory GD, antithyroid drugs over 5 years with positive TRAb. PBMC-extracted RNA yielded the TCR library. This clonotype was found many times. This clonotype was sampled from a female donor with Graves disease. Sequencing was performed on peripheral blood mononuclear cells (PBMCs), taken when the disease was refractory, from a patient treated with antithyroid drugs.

The CDR3 region has the DNA TGTGCCAGCACCTTTCTGGGCAGGGCTCTGAGAGAGACCCAGTACTTC. Its protein is CASTFLGRALRETQYF. The chain recombines TRBV5-6 with TRBJ2-5, with D perhaps matching TRBD1 (5 bases). The V and J ends lost 6 bases and 4 bases respectively, with 22 bases between them. Per germline, CDR1 SGHDT and CDR2 YYEEEE. The CDR3 sequence is 16 residues long.